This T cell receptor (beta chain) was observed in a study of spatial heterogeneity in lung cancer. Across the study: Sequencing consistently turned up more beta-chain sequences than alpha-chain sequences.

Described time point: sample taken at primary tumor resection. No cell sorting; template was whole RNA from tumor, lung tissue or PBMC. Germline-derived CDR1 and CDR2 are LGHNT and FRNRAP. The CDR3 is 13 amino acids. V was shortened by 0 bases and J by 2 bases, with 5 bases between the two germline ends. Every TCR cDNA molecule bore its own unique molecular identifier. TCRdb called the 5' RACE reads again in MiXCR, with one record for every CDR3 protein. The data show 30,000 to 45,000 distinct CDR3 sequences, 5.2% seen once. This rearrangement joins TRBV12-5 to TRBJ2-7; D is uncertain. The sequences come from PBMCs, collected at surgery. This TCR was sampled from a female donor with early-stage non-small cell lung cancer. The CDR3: CASGLVGTYEQYF. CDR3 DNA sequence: TGTGCTAGTGGTTTGGTAGGGACCTACGAGCAGTACTTC.